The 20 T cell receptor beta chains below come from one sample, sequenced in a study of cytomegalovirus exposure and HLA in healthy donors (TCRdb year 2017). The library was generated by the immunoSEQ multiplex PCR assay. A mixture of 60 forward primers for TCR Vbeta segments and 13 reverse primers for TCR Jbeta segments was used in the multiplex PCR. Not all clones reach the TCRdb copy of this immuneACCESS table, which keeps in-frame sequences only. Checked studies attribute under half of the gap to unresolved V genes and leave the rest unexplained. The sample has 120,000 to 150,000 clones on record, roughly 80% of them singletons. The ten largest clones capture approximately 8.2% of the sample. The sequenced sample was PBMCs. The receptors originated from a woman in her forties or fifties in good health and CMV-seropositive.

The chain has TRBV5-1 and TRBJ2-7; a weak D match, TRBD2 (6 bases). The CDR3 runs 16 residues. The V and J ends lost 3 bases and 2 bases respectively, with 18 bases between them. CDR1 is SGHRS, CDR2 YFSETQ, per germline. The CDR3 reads CASSSISQPGAYEQYF. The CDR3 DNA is TGCGCCAGCAGCTCAATTAGTCAGCCGGGGGCCTACGAGCAGTACTTC. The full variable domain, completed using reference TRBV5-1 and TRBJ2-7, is KAGVTQTPRYLIKTRGQQVTLSCSPISGHRSVSWYQQTPGQGLQFLFEYFSETQRNKGNFPGRFSGRQFSNSRSEMNVSTLELGDSALYLCASSSISQPGAYEQYFGPGTRLTVT.

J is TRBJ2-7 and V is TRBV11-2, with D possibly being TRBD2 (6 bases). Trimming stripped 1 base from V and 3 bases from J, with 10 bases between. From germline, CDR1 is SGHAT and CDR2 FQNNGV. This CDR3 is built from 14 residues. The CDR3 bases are TGTGCCAGCAGCTTAGTGGAGGGTCTCTACGAGCAGTACTTC. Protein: CASSLVEGLYEQYF.

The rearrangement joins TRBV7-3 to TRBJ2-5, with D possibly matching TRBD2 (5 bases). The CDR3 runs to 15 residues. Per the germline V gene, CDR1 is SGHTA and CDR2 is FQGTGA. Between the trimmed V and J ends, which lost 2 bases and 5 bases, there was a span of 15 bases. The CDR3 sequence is CASSLVATRVETQYF. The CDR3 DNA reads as TGTGCCAGCAGCTTAGTGGCCACTAGGGTGGAGACCCAGTACTTC.

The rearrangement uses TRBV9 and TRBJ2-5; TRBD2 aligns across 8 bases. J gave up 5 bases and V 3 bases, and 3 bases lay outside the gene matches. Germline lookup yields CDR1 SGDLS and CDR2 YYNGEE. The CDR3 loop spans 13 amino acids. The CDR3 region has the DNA TGTGCCAGCAGCGGGACTAGCTGGGAGACCCAGTACTTC. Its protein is CASSGTSWETQYF.

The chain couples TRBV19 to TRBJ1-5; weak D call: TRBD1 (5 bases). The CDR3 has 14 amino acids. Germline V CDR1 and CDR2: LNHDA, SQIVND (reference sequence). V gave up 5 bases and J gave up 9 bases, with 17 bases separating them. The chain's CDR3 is CASSLRQPASPQHF. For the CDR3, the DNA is TGTGCCAGTAGTCTACGACAGCCTGCCTCGCCCCAGCATTTT.

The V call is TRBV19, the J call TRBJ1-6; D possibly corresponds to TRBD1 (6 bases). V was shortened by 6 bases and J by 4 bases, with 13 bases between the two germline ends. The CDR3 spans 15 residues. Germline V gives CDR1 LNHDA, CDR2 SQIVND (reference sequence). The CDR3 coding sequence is TGTGCCAGTAGCGCAGGGGCCCTTTATAATTCACCCCTCCACTTT. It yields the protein CASSAGALYNSPLHF. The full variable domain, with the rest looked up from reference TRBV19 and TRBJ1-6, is DGGITQSPKYLFRKEGQNVTLSCEQNLNHDAMYWYRQDPGQGLRLIYYSQIVNDFQKGDIAEGYSVSREKKESFPLTVTSAQKNPTAFYLCASSAGALYNSPLHFGNGTRLTVT.

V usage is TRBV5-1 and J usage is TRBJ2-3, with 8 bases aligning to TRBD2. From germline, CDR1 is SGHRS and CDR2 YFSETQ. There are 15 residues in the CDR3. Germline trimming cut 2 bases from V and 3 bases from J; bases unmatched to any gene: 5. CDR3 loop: CASSFGGVGTDTQYF. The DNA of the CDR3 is TGCGCCAGCAGCTTCGGGGGGGTGGGGACAGATACGCAGTATTTT.

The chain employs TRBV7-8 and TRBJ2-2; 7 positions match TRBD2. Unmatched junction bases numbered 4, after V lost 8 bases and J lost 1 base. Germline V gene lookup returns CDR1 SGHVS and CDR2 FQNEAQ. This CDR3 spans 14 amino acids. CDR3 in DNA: TGTGCCAGCTCACCGGGGGGGAACACCGGGGAGCTGTTTTTT. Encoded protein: CASSPGGNTGELFF.

The DNA of the CDR3 is TGTGCCAGCAGCTCTAACGGGGGGGGGCCCTCCTACAATGAGCAGTTCTTC. It encodes CASSSNGGGPSYNEQFF. The chain uses TRBV7-6 and TRBJ2-1, with 8 bases fitting TRBD2. CDR3 length equals 17 residues. Germline CDR1 SGHVS, CDR2 FNYEAQ. Trimming cost V 4 bases and J 0 bases; bases outside gene matches: 8.

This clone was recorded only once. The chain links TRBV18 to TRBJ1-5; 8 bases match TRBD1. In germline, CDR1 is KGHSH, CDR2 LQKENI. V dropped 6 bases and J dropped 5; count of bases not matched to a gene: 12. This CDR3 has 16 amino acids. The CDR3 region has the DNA TGTGCCAGCTCCCAATATGGGACAGGACTTGATCAGCCCCAGCATTTT. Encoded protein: CASSQYGTGLDQPQHF.

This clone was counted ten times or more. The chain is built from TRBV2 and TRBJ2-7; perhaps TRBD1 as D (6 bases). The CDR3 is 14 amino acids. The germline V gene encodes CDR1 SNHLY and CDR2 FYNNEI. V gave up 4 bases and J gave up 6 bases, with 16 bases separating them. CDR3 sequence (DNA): TGTGCCAGCAGTGCAACAACAGGGTTAGGCGAGCAGTACTTC. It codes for CASSATTGLGEQYF.

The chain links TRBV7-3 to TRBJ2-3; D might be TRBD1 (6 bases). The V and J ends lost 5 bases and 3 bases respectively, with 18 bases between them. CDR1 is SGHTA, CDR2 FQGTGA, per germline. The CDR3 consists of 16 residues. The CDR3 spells CASSTSGTRSTDTQYF. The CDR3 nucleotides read TGTGCCAGCAGCACAAGTGGGACACGCTCGACAGATACGCAGTATTTT.

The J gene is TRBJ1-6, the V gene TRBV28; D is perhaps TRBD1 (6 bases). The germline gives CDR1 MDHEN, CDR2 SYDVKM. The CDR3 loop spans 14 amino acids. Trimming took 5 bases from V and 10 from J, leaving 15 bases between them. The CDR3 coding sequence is TGTGCCAGCAGTCCTACAGGGTCGTGGTCACCCCTCCACTTT. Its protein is CASSPTGSWSPLHF.

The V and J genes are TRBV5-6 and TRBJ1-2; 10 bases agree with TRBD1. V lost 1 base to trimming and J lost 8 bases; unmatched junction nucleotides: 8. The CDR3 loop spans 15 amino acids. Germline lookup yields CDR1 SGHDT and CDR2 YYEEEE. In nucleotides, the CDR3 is TGTGCCAGCAGCTTGTGGGACAGGGGACTTTACGGCTACACCTTC. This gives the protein CASSLWDRGLYGYTF.

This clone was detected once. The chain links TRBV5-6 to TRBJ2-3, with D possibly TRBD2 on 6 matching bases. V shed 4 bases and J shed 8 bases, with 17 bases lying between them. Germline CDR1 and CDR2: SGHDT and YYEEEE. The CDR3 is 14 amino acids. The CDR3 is CASSPAPGEVTQYF. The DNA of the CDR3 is TGTGCCAGCAGCCCCGCACCCGGGGAGGTTACGCAGTATTTT.

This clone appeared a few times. The CDR3 DNA is TGTGCCAGCAGTTCCGGGACAGGATCGTATCAGCCCCAGCATTTT. It translates to CASSSGTGSYQPQHF. The chain uses TRBV28 and TRBJ1-5, with 8 bases identical to TRBD1. The V gene's germline CDR1 is MDHEN and CDR2 SYDVKM. V lost 4 bases, J lost 5 bases, and 7 bases stayed unmatched. CDR3 length equals 15 residues.

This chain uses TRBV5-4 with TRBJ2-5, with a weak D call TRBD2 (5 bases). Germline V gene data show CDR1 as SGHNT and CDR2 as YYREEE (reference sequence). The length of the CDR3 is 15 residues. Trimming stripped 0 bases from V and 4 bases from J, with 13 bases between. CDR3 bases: TGTGCCAGCAGCTTGGGACTCGGGGAACCAGAGACCCAGTACTTC. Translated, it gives CASSLGLGEPETQYF.

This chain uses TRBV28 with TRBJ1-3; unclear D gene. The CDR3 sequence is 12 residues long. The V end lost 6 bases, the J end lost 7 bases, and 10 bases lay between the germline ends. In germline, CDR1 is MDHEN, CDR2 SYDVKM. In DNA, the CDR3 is TGTGCCAGCAGCTCTGACACTAACACCATATATTTT. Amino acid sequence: CASSSDTNTIYF.

The CDR3 region has the DNA TGTGCCAGTAGTATGAGGCCCTACGAAAAGGATGAGCAGTTCTTC. The encoded protein is CASSMRPYEKDEQFF. The rearrangement links TRBV19 to TRBJ2-1; D is undetermined. This CDR3 is 15 amino acids long. V was shortened by 3 bases and J by 8 bases, with 17 bases between the two germline ends. Germline V gene sequence: CDR1 LNHDA, CDR2 SQIVND (reference sequence).

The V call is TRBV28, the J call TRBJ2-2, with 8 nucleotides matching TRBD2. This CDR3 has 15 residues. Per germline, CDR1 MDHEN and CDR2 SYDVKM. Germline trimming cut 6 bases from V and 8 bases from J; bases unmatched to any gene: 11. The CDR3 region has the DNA TGTGCCAGCAGACCCCTCCTCGGGGGGGGAGGGGAGCTGTTTTTT. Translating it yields CASRPLLGGGGELFF. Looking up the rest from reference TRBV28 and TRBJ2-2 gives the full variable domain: DVKVTQSSRYLVKRTGEKVFLECVQDMDHENMFWYRQDPGLGLRLIYFSYDVKMKEKGDIPEGYSVSREKKERFSLILESASTNQTSMYLCASRPLLGGGGELFFGEGSRLTVL.